Shown below are 9 T cell receptor beta chains from a single sample sequenced in a study of identifying expanded T cells in peripheral blood. Profiled with immunoSEQ multiplex PCR; TCRdb holds only in-frame clones, not every one. The table has 60,000 to 80,000 clones, almost 90% seen once. The sequenced sample consisted of blood. The receptors were sampled from a person aged 18-69 years in good health.

The chain employs TRBV6-6 and TRBJ1-3, with 9 positions matching TRBD1. The V segment lost 7 bases and the J segment 2 bases; nucleotides outside the gene matches: 6. This CDR3 spans 15 amino acids. Germline V lookup: CDR1 MNHNY, CDR2 SVGAGI (reference sequence). Written as DNA, the CDR3 is TGTGCCAGCACAGATACAGGGGGCACTGGAAACACCATATATTTT. Its protein product is CASTDTGGTGNTIYF.

This rearrangement joins TRBV10-3 to TRBJ2-2, with D possibly matching TRBD2 (6 bases). V was pared by 7 bases and J by 3 bases, with 18 bases between. The germline V gene has CDR1 ENHRY and CDR2 SYGVKD. The CDR3 consists of 16 residues. The CDR3 DNA reads as TGTGCCATCAAAGAGGAGGGTGGCGGCCACACCGGGGAGCTGTTTTTT. It codes for CAIKEEGGGHTGELFF.

The chain couples TRBV9 to TRBJ2-3; 7 nucleotides match TRBD2. CDR3 length equals 16 residues. Germline assignment: CDR1 SGDLS and CDR2 YYNGEE. V dropped 1 base and J dropped 2; count of bases not matched to a gene: 7. CDR3 DNA sequence: TGTGCCAGCAGCGTAAAGTACGGGGGGATCACAGATACGCAGTATTTT. Its translation is CASSVKYGGITDTQYF.

This chain links TRBV5-8 with TRBJ2-3; 7 positions match TRBD2. With 4 bases clipped from V and 0 bases from J, the junction kept 8 bases outside the gene matches. CDR3 length: 16 residues. Germline values: CDR1 SGHTS, CDR2 YDEGEE. The DNA of the CDR3 is TGTGCCAGCAGCCGTTTCGGCGGGGGAAGCACAGATACGCAGTATTTT. Encoded protein: CASSRFGGGSTDTQYF. Full variable domain (rest looked up from reference TRBV5-8 and TRBJ2-3): EAGVTQSPTHLIKTRGQQATLRCSPISGHTSVYWYQQALGLGLQFLLWYDEGEERNRGNFPPRFSGRQFPNYSSELNVNALELEDSALYLCASSRFGGGSTDTQYFGPGTRLTVL.

This chain's CDR3 is CASSKECSRVRLASGGTNEQFF. The DNA of the CDR3 is TGTGCCAGCAGCAAAGAATGTAGTAGGGTACGACTAGCGTCTGGTGGTACGAATGAGCAGTTCTTC. V usage is TRBV21-1 and J usage is TRBJ2-1; the table names TRBD2, a call not compared with the DNA. TRBV21-1 constitutes a pseudogene. CDR3 length: 22 amino acids.

CDR3 region: CSAQGTSGTMDEQYF. Written as DNA, the CDR3 is TGCAGCGCCCAGGGGACTAGCGGGACTATGGACGAGCAGTACTTC. V is TRBV29-1 and J is TRBJ2-7; 13 bases are a match to TRBD2. Germline V gene data show CDR1 as SQVTM and CDR2 as ANQGSEA. This CDR3 region has 15 residues. After removal of 7 bases from V and 5 bases from J, the junction contained 11 bases not matched to a gene.

The V and J genes are TRBV7-8 and TRBJ2-5, with 7 nucleotides matching TRBD2. Germline assignment: CDR1 SGHVS and CDR2 FQNEAQ. Losses at the gene ends were 3 bases for V and 5 bases for J; bases not matched to a gene: 3. This CDR3 spans 13 amino acids. In DNA, the CDR3 is TGTGCCAGCAGCTTCAGGGAGGGGGAGACCCAGTACTTC. It is translated as CASSFREGETQYF.

The rearrangement links TRBV19 to TRBJ1-1, with D unclear. V lost 7 bases to trimming and J lost 3 bases, with 21 bases between them. CDR3 length equals 16 residues. Germline V gene sequence: CDR1 LNHDA, CDR2 SQIVND (reference sequence). In DNA form, the CDR3 reads TGTGCCAGTATCGGGGAACAGTATTTTGGGGACACTGAAGCTTTCTTT. It is translated as CASIGEQYFGDTEAFF.

The table lists this clone with a few counts. The chain is built from TRBV7-9 and TRBJ2-1; D is perhaps TRBD1 (6 bases). V was clipped by 3 bases and J by 0 bases, with 12 bases between them. The CDR3 length is 16 residues. The germline V gene has CDR1 SEHNR and CDR2 FQNEAQ (reference sequence). This CDR3 is CASSFNRESSYNEQFF. For the CDR3, the DNA is TGTGCCAGCAGCTTCAACAGGGAGAGCTCCTACAATGAGCAGTTCTTC. The full variable domain, with the rest looked up from reference TRBV7-9 and TRBJ2-1, is DTGVSQNPRHKITKRGQNVTFRCDPISEHNRLYWYRQTLGQGPEFLTYFQNEAQLEKSRLLSDRFSAERPKGSFSTLEIQRTEQGDSAMYLCASSFNRESSYNEQFFGPGTRLTVL.